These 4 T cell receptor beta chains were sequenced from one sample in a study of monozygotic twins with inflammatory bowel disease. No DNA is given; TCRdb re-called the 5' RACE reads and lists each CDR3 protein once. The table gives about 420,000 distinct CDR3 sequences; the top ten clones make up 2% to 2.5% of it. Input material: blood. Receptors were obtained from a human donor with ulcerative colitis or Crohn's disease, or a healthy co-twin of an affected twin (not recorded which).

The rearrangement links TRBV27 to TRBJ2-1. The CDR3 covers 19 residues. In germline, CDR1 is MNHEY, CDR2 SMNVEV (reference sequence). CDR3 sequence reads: CASRNYFFLTQTANNEQFF.

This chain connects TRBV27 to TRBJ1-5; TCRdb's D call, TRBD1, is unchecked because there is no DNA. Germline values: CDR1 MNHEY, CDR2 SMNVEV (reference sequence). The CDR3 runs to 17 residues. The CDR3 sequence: CASSSYMTGGNNQPQHF.

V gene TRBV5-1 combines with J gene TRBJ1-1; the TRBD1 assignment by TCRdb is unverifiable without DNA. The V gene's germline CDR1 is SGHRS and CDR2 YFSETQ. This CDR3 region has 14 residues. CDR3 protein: CASSFRTGNTEAFF.

This chain's CDR3 is CASSYSEGTNTEAFF. V is TRBV6-2 or TRBV6-3 and J is TRBJ1-1; the D call of TRBD1 rests on TCRdb alone, since no DNA is present to check it. Germline V gene sequence: CDR1 MNHEY, CDR2 SVGEGT. The CDR3 consists of 15 residues.